A single sample gave rise to the 21 T cell receptor beta chains below, sequenced in a study of shared clonotypes between healthy human individuals. It was CD45RO-negative cells, positively selected for CCR7, that made up naive CD8 cells, with terminally differentiated effector memory CD45RA+ cells excluded. Sequencing used immunoSEQ multiplex PCR; TCRdb keeps in-frame clones, though not all of them. The data hold about 2.1 million clones, with roughly 91% observed a single time. Specimen: naive CD8+ T cells from PBMCs. These receptors originate from a man between 18 and 29 years old in good health. Some clones in this sample may be carry-over from other donors' samples.

This clone has just a few counts. Here the CDR3 reads CASSHATGGYGYTF. The CDR3 DNA is TGTGCCAGCAGCCACGCGACAGGGGGATATGGCTACACCTTC. V and J are TRBV14 and TRBJ1-2; 9 positions agree with TRBD1. CDR3 length: 14 amino acids. V shed 3 bases and J 5 bases; nucleotides not matched to a gene: 4. Germline V lookup: CDR1 SGHDN, CDR2 FVKESK.

The V gene is TRBV11-1, the J gene TRBJ2-5; 7 bases map to TRBD2. The CDR3 spans 16 residues. Germline-derived CDR1 and CDR2 are SGHAT and FQDESV (reference sequence). Trimming took 8 bases from V and 4 from J; bases not matched to a gene: 16. The chain's CDR3 is CASSWVAGGGLETQYF. The CDR3 DNA reads TGTGCCAGCTCCTGGGTGGCAGGCGGGGGATTAGAGACCCAGTACTTC.

The chain has TRBV4-2 and TRBJ2-2; 8 positions agree with TRBD1. The germline V gene encodes CDR1 LGHNA and CDR2 YNFKEQ. This CDR3 region has 15 residues. The ends lost 2 bases at V and 2 bases at J; junction bases unmatched: 1. Written as DNA, the CDR3 is TGTGCCAGCAGCCAATCAGGGGGCAACACCGGGGAGCTGTTTTTT. It specifies CASSQSGGNTGELFF.

The chain has TRBV4-2 and TRBJ2-7; D might be TRBD1 (6 bases). CDR3 size: 16 residues. Germline CDR1 reads LGHNA; CDR2 reads YNFKEQ. Trimming took 0 bases from V and 3 from J, leaving 15 bases between them. Here the CDR3 reads CASSQDLQGEYYEQYF. Here the CDR3 DNA reads TGTGCCAGCAGCCAAGATTTACAGGGCGAATACTACGAGCAGTACTTC.

The chain combines TRBV27 with TRBJ2-7; TRBD2 aligns across 11 bases. CDR3 length: 18 amino acids. Germline V gene lookup returns CDR1 MNHEY and CDR2 SMNVEV (reference sequence). V lost 6 bases to trimming and J lost 3 bases; unmatched junction nucleotides: 16. The CDR3 nucleotides read TGTGCCAGCAGCCGAACTAGCGGGGGAAACCCGAGGATCTACGAGCAGTACTTC. As protein: CASSRTSGGNPRIYEQYF.

V usage is TRBV10-3 and J usage is TRBJ1-3; D is perhaps TRBD1 (5 bases). With 7 bases removed from V and 4 bases from J, the gap between germline ends came to 11 bases. The germline V gene has CDR1 ENHRY and CDR2 SYGVKD. The CDR3 is made up of 13 amino acids. The CDR3 is CAINSGMGNTIYF. CDR3 bases: TGTGCCATCAATTCAGGGATGGGAAACACCATATATTTT.

The chain joins TRBV7-2 to TRBJ2-2; 12 nucleotides align to TRBD2. J was trimmed by 6 bases and V by 6 bases; bases with no gene match: 11. This CDR3 contains 17 residues. Germline lookup yields CDR1 SGHTA and CDR2 FQGNSA. The CDR3 nucleotides are TGTGCCAGCAGTCCTTTTGGACTAGCGGGAATGCCCGGGGAGCTGTTTTTT. Amino acid sequence: CASSPFGLAGMPGELFF. Full variable domain (remainder filled in from reference TRBV7-2 and TRBJ2-2): GAGVSQSPSNKVTEKGKDVELRCDPISGHTALYWYRQSLGQGLEFLIYFQGNSAPDKSGLPSDRFSAERTGGSVSTLTIQRTQQEDSAVYLCASSPFGLAGMPGELFFGEGSRLTVL.

The V gene is TRBV13, the J gene TRBJ1-5, with a weak D call TRBD1 (5 bases). Germline lookup yields CDR1 PRHDT and CDR2 FYEKMQ (reference sequence). Trimming pared 3 bases from V and 4 bases from J, leaving 13 bases between. This CDR3 contains 15 residues. In nucleotides, the CDR3 is TGTGCCAGCAGCTTCTCCCGAGGGGCAAATCAGCCCCAGCATTTT. It translates to CASSFSRGANQPQHF.

This chain's CDR3 is CASSFREGDRGMTDTQYF. CDR3 bases: TGTGCCAGCAGCTTTAGGGAGGGGGACAGGGGGATGACAGATACGCAGTATTTT. This chain uses TRBV7-6 with TRBJ2-3; TRBD1 agrees at 11 bases. Looked up from germline, CDR1 is SGHVS and CDR2 is FNYEAQ. V dropped 3 bases and J dropped 3; count of bases not matched to a gene: 11. The CDR3 runs 18 residues.

The V and J genes are TRBV6-5 and TRBJ2-3; 9 bases fit TRBD1. CDR1 MNHEY and CDR2 SVGAGI come from the germline V gene. The CDR3 consists of 13 residues. The trim removed 11 bases at V and 2 bases at J, leaving 5 bases unmatched. The CDR3 region has the DNA TGTGCCGGGAGGGACAGGGCCACAGATACGCAGTATTTT. This translates into CAGRDRATDTQYF.

In the case of this clone: Other DNA sequences in this specimen translate into the identical CDR3. The chain employs TRBV6-5 and TRBJ2-7; 10 bases are a match to TRBD2. CDR3 length: 15 amino acids. With 0 bases clipped from V and 4 bases from J, the junction kept 3 bases outside the gene matches. Germline CDR1 is MNHEY and CDR2 is SVGAGI. CDR3: CASSYSPSGSYEQYF. DNA of the CDR3: TGTGCCAGCAGTTACTCCCCTAGCGGGAGTTACGAGCAGTACTTC.

There are a few counts of this clone. V is TRBV29-1 and J is TRBJ2-7; 8 bases are a match to TRBD2. The V gene end was trimmed by 0 bases and the J gene end by 3 bases; junction bases not matched to a gene: 4. The CDR3 spans 14 residues. Germline CDR1 and CDR2: SQVTM and ANQGSEA. The CDR3 bases are TGCAGCGTTGAAGATCCGGGAGGGGGCTACGAGCAGTACTTC. Its translation: CSVEDPGGGYEQYF.

CDR3 region: CASSETGGDYGYTF. The CDR3 nucleotides are TGTGCCAGCAGTGAGACAGGGGGAGACTATGGCTACACCTTC. The chain carries TRBV7-2 and TRBJ1-2, with 9 bases aligning to TRBD1. V lost 6 bases, J lost 3 bases, and 5 bases stayed unmatched. CDR1 and CDR2 (germline): SGHTA, FQGNSA. The CDR3 consists of 14 residues.

The chain couples TRBV10-3 to TRBJ2-7, with a tentative D call TRBD1 (5 bases). The CDR3 contains 15 residues. Germline CDR1 reads ENHRY; CDR2 reads SYGVKD. V was shortened by 4 bases and J by 3 bases, with 16 bases between the two germline ends. The DNA for the CDR3 is TGTGCCATCAGTGGACCTGGACAAACTCTCTACGAGCAGTACTTC. It encodes CAISGPGQTLYEQYF.

A note on this clone: Other DNA variants within this sample encode the same CDR3. The rearrangement joins TRBV19 to TRBJ1-1; D unresolved. This CDR3 has 12 residues. The ends were cut back, 3 bases at V and 5 bases at J, with 7 bases in the middle. Per the germline V gene, CDR1 is LNHDA and CDR2 is SQIVND (reference sequence). CDR3 coding DNA: TGTGCCAGTAGTATTCTCGGGACTGAAGCTTTCTTT. Protein: CASSILGTEAFF.

The genes are TRBV27 and TRBJ1-1; D is unclear. The germline CDR1 and CDR2 sequences are MNHEY and SMNVEV (reference sequence). The ends were cut back, 3 bases at V and 3 bases at J, with 8 bases in the middle. This CDR3 comprises 13 residues. The CDR3 region is CASSFGLDTEAFF. The CDR3 DNA reads TGTGCCAGCAGTTTCGGGTTGGACACTGAAGCTTTCTTT.

The sample holds a few counts of this clone. This chain uses TRBV28 with TRBJ1-3; D ambiguous. With 2 bases removed from V and 4 bases from J, the gap between germline ends came to 12 bases. This CDR3 has 15 amino acids. Germline V gene lookup returns CDR1 MDHEN and CDR2 SYDVKM. CDR3 region: CASSLLPRAGNTIYF. The CDR3 bases are TGTGCCAGCAGTTTACTGCCCCGAGCGGGAAACACCATATATTTT.

The chain recombines TRBV6-5 with TRBJ1-3, with no clear D. This CDR3 contains 12 residues. Germline values: CDR1 MNHEY, CDR2 SVGAGI. V gave up 6 bases and J gave up 3 bases, with 6 bases separating them. CDR3 protein: CASSPGGNTIYF. CDR3 in DNA: TGTGCCAGCAGCCCCGGTGGAAACACCATATATTTT.

The genes are TRBV2 and TRBJ1-2; tentative D call: TRBD1 (5 bases). In germline, CDR1 is SNHLY, CDR2 FYNNEI. V lost 8 bases and J lost 4, with 11 bases in between. This CDR3 spans 12 amino acids. CDR3 sequence reads: CASRTITYGYTF. The CDR3 region has the DNA TGTGCCAGCCGGACAATCACCTATGGCTACACCTTC.

The genes are TRBV19 and TRBJ1-1; possibly TRBD1 for D (6 bases). Germline CDR1 and CDR2: LNHDA and SQIVND (reference sequence). The CDR3 totals 16 residues. Trimming cost V 6 bases and J 6 bases, with 23 bases left between them. The CDR3 spells CASRARAQGPDPEAFF. The CDR3 nucleotides read TGTGCCAGTAGGGCCCGGGCCCAGGGGCCAGATCCTGAAGCTTTCTTT.

The V and J genes are TRBV7-3 and TRBJ2-6; D tentatively fits TRBD1 or TRBD2 (5 bases each). This CDR3 is 15 amino acids long. Germline CDR1 reads SGHTA; CDR2 reads FQGTGA. The V end was cut by 5 bases, the J end by 0 bases, with 8 bases between. For the CDR3, the DNA is TGTGCCAGCAGCCTGGGGGTCTCTGGGGCCAACGTCCTGACTTTC. The encoded protein is CASSLGVSGANVLTF.